These 8 T cell receptor beta chains were sequenced from one sample in a study of post-analysis software for immune sequencing data. General observations from the study: The five TRBV segments detected at higher frequency in patients than in controls included TRBV5-6, TRBV5-1 and TRBV20-1.

Antigen specificity for these receptors is unknown. Unique molecular identifiers featured in each of the TCR beta cDNA libraries. In TCRdb, the PCR reads were re-called with MiXCR into one record per CDR3 protein. The sample contains roughly 730,000 distinct CDR3 sequences, less than 35% of which appear only once. The sample taken for sequencing was blood. The receptors originated from a girl aged 10 to 17 with multiple sclerosis.

In its sample, this clonotype was seen a few times. V and J are TRBV4-1 and TRBJ2-6, with D uncertain. The V end lost 0 bases, the J end lost 9 bases, and 12 bases lay between the germline ends. The germline gives CDR1 MGHRA, CDR2 YSYEKL. The CDR3 has 15 residues. CDR3 coding DNA: TGCGCCAGCAGCCAAGACCGTACGTTTGGCAACGTCCTGACTTTC. Its translation is CASSQDRTFGNVLTF.

Note on this clonotype: At one end the junction does not follow the germline gene, possibly because of a read error. For the CDR3, the DNA is TGCGCCGGCAGCCCCGGGACAGGGGCTAATCAGCCCCAGCATTTT. This translates into CAGSPGTGANQPQHF. The J gene is TRBJ1-5, the V gene TRBV4-1, with 10 bases fitting TRBD1. The CDR3 spans 15 residues. Germline loops: CDR1 MGHRA, CDR2 YSYEKL.

As for this clonotype: It may be a read error: a sequence one base away is much more abundant. The genes are TRBV10-3 and TRBJ2-7, with D unresolved. This CDR3 is built from 11 residues. V lost 5 bases and J lost 7, with 9 bases in between. Germline CDR1 is ENHRY and CDR2 is SYGVKD. The CDR3 loop reads CAISLHNEQYF. The CDR3 DNA reads as TGTGCCATCAGTCTCCACAATGAGCAGTACTTC.

Only a few counts were recorded for this clonotype. The V and J genes are TRBV12-3 or TRBV12-4 and TRBJ2-5; 11 bases agree with TRBD1. The CDR3 totals 16 residues. J was trimmed by 4 bases and V by 7 bases; bases with no gene match: 11. The CDR3 is CASKSRTGTGGETQYF. The CDR3 region has the DNA TGTGCCAGCAAGTCCCGAACCGGGACAGGGGGAGAGACCCAGTACTTC.

This clonotype has only one observation. The rearrangement joins TRBV20-1 to TRBJ2-1; D is undetermined. The CDR3 covers 14 residues. From germline, CDR1 is DFQATT and CDR2 SNEGSKA (reference sequence). The V and J ends lost 2 bases and 0 bases respectively, with 8 bases between them. In nucleotides, the CDR3 is TGCAGTGCTAGAAAGGTCAGCTCCTACAATGAGCAGTTCTTC. Protein sequence: CSARKVSSYNEQFF.

In this sample, this clonotype turned up many times. V is TRBV7-9 and J is TRBJ1-2; D remains ambiguous. From germline, CDR1 is SEHNR and CDR2 FQNEAQ (reference sequence). This CDR3 contains 13 residues. V lost 5 bases and J 8 bases, leaving 15 bases between the germline ends. The CDR3 DNA sequence: TGTGCCAGCAGCGACCCAGGAGTCTCGGGCTACACCTTC. This encodes CASSDPGVSGYTF.

This clonotype has only a few counts. The chain links TRBV10-3 to TRBJ1-3; no definite D call. V lost 3 bases to trimming and J lost 0 bases, with 6 bases between them. The germline V gene has CDR1 ENHRY and CDR2 SYGVKD. CDR3 length: 14 residues. The CDR3: CAISDTYSGNTIYF. CDR3 in DNA: TGTGCCATCAGTGATACATACTCTGGAAACACCATATATTTT.

The CDR3, as DNA: TGTGCCAGCAGTTCCTACAGGGACTCCTACGAGCAGTACTTC. Amino acids: CASSSYRDSYEQYF. The chain carries TRBV27 and TRBJ2-7; weak D call: TRBD1 (6 bases). Germline V lookup: CDR1 MNHEY, CDR2 SMNVEV (reference sequence). The CDR3 loop spans 14 amino acids. Between the trimmed V and J ends, which lost 4 bases and 0 bases, there was a span of 10 bases.